Following are 18 T cell receptor beta chains from one sample sequenced in a study of shared clonotypes between healthy human individuals. Assay used: immunoSEQ multiplex PCR; TCRdb lists only in-frame clones, some missing. There are about 1.1 million clones in the sample; roughly 80% occur only once, and over 0.8% lies in the top ten. The specimen was memory CD4+ T cells from PBMCs. Documented subset: CD45RA-negative fraction. The origin of the receptors is a man aged 18-30 years in good health. Some clones in this sample may be carry-over from other donors' samples.

The chain is built from TRBV4-2 and TRBJ2-6; D call uncertain. CDR3 length: 16 residues. CDR1 and CDR2 from the germline V gene are LGHNA and YNFKEQ. The V and J ends lost 0 bases and 2 bases respectively, with 8 bases between them. The chain's CDR3 is CASSQDLEAGANVLTF. CDR3 nucleotides: TGTGCCAGCAGCCAAGATTTGGAAGCTGGGGCCAACGTCCTGACTTTC.

The chain recombines TRBV5-6 with TRBJ2-1, with 7 bases identical to TRBD2. The CDR3 extends over 15 amino acids. V lost 2 bases, J lost 6 bases, and 8 bases stayed unmatched. Germline loops: CDR1 SGHDT, CDR2 YYEEEE. DNA of the CDR3: TGTGCCAGCAGCTTAGGACTAGGGATGGGCAATGAGCAGTTCTTC. The encoded protein is CASSLGLGMGNEQFF.

V usage is TRBV5-1 and J usage is TRBJ2-7, with D perhaps TRBD2 (6 bases). V lost 3 bases and J lost 1, with 8 bases in between. Germline CDR1 and CDR2: SGHRS and YFSETQ. This CDR3 comprises 13 residues. Here the CDR3 reads CASSWGESYEQYF. The CDR3 DNA is TGCGCCAGCAGCTGGGGGGAGTCCTACGAGCAGTACTTC.

This sequence joins TRBV7-9 and TRBJ1-1, with D hard to call. Germline V gene sequence: CDR1 SEHNR, CDR2 FQNEAQ (reference sequence). The length of the CDR3 is 13 residues. V lost 3 bases and J 4 bases, leaving 9 bases between the germline ends. CDR3 in amino acids: CASSFGLATEAFF. CDR3 sequence (DNA): TGTGCCAGCAGCTTCGGCTTAGCCACTGAAGCTTTCTTT.

This chain uses TRBV11-2 with TRBJ2-1; D remains unclear. The V gene's germline CDR1 is SGHAT and CDR2 FQNNGV. The CDR3 extends over 14 amino acids. V was trimmed by 0 bases and J by 0 bases, leaving 3 bases between them. CDR3 coding DNA: TGTGCCAGCAGCTTAGATCCCTCCTACAATGAGCAGTTCTTC. This sequence encodes CASSLDPSYNEQFF.

The chain carries TRBV5-6 and TRBJ2-2; D may be TRBD2 (7 bases). The germline V gene has CDR1 SGHDT and CDR2 YYEEEE. The CDR3 covers 16 residues. V gave up 5 bases and J gave up 4 bases, with 18 bases separating them. DNA for the CDR3: TGTGCCAGCAGAGTGGGGGGGGCGGAGGGCACCGGGGAGCTGTTTTTT. Translating it yields CASRVGGAEGTGELFF.

About this clone: At the DNA level, this CDR3 is encoded by other sequences in the same sample as well. The chain joins TRBV7-3 to TRBJ2-2; 7 bases line up with TRBD2. The CDR3 is made up of 14 amino acids. Per germline, CDR1 SGHTA and CDR2 FQGTGA. Trimming at V came to 2 bases and at J to 3 bases, leaving 0 bases not matched to a gene. The CDR3 loop is CASSLGRDTGELFF. The CDR3 DNA is TGTGCCAGCAGCTTAGGGAGGGACACCGGGGAGCTGTTTTTT.

This clone was seen once. J is TRBJ2-5 and V is TRBV5-1; D is unclear. Germline CDR1 reads SGHRS; CDR2 reads YFSETQ. Trimming took 0 bases from V and 1 from J, leaving 10 bases between them. CDR3 length: 15 residues. The CDR3 DNA is TGCGCCAGCAGCTTGGGTGGTGTCCCCCAAGAGACCCAGTACTTC. Its translation is CASSLGGVPQETQYF.

A note on this clone: It differs at one base from a far larger clone, so likely a read error. The sample contains more than one DNA sequence encoding this CDR3. The rearrangement joins TRBV5-1 to TRBJ1-2, with D possibly matching TRBD1 (5 bases). This CDR3 is 14 amino acids long. Trimming stripped 4 bases from V and 2 bases from J, with 12 bases between. The germline gives CDR1 SGHRS, CDR2 YFSETQ. The CDR3 sequence: CASSPRDRNYGYTF. CDR3 sequence (DNA): TGCGCCAGCAGCCCGCGAGACAGAAACTATGGCTACACCTTC.

The genes are TRBV29-1 and TRBJ1-2, with D possibly being TRBD1 (6 bases). Germline assignment: CDR1 SQVTM and CDR2 ANQGSEA. V lost 7 bases and J 4 bases, leaving 13 bases between the germline ends. This CDR3 has 12 residues. The CDR3 region has the DNA TGCAGCGCATTACAGGGCGTCTATGGCTACACCTTC. This sequence encodes CSALQGVYGYTF.

This chain joins TRBV28 and TRBJ1-5; D unresolved. The V gene lost 10 bases and the J gene lost 7 bases, with 14 bases spanning the gap. Germline CDR1 and CDR2: MDHEN and SYDVKM. The CDR3 is 12 amino acids. CDR3 DNA: TGTGCCACTACGACGGCGGGGCAGCCCCAGCATTTT. This codes for CATTTAGQPQHF.

This chain connects TRBV10-3 to TRBJ1-3, with 9 nucleotides matching TRBD1. Germline V gene sequence: CDR1 ENHRY, CDR2 SYGVKD. The V and J ends lost 1 base and 8 bases, in that order; junction bases with no gene match: 9. The CDR3 consists of 16 residues. The CDR3 DNA reads as TGTGCCATCAGTGAGTACTTACAGGGGGCGCCGGACACCATATATTTT. It encodes CAISEYLQGAPDTIYF.

The chain links TRBV28 to TRBJ2-7, with unresolved D. This CDR3 has 11 residues. The germline CDR1 and CDR2 sequences are MDHEN and SYDVKM. Trimming left V 3 bases short and J 7 bases short, with 7 bases between. DNA of the CDR3: TGTGCCAGCAGTTTTCGGTGGGAGCAGTACTTC. It translates to CASSFRWEQYF.

The chain carries TRBV18 and TRBJ2-1; TRBD1 aligns across 10 bases. In germline, CDR1 is KGHSH, CDR2 LQKENI. J gave up 8 bases and V 6 bases, and 16 bases lay outside the gene matches. This CDR3 contains 17 residues. As DNA, the CDR3 is TGTGCCAGCTCGCAGTTTCTTCCCGGGACAGGGGATCATGAGCAGTTCTTC. Its translation: CASSQFLPGTGDHEQFF.

This clone turned up a few times. This rearrangement joins TRBV27 to TRBJ1-1; no definite D call. This CDR3 is 14 amino acids long. V was clipped by 2 bases and J by 4 bases, with 11 bases between them. The germline CDR1 and CDR2 sequences are MNHEY and SMNVEV (reference sequence). CDR3 nucleotide sequence: TGTGCCAGCAGTTTAGGGCCAGGTGGCACTGAAGCTTTCTTT. Amino acid sequence: CASSLGPGGTEAFF.

This clone came up a few times. The V call is TRBV7-6, the J call TRBJ2-2; TRBD1 agrees at 8 bases. The V gene end was trimmed by 0 bases and the J gene end by 6 bases; junction bases not matched to a gene: 6. The length of the CDR3 is 16 residues. Looked up from germline, CDR1 is SGHVS and CDR2 is FNYEAQ. This CDR3 reads CASSLAPRGQSGELFF. The CDR3 DNA is TGTGCCAGCAGCTTAGCTCCCAGGGGGCAGTCCGGGGAGCTGTTTTTT.

V gene TRBV5-6 combines with J gene TRBJ1-1; no firm D call. Germline CDR1 SGHDT, CDR2 YYEEEE. Between the trimmed V and J ends, which lost 4 bases and 8 bases, there was a span of 18 bases. The CDR3 is 14 residues long. As DNA, the CDR3 is TGTGCCAGCAGCCTATTTAGCGCCGTCACCGAAGCTTTCTTT. Its translation is CASSLFSAVTEAFF.

The chain has TRBV5-1 and TRBJ2-5; possible D gene TRBD1, 5 bases. CDR3 size: 16 residues. Germline values: CDR1 SGHRS, CDR2 YFSETQ. V lost 4 bases and J 5 bases, leaving 21 bases between the germline ends. The CDR3 coding sequence is TGCGCCAGCAGCCCCGGACATCGACGGGTCTTCGAGACCCAGTACTTC. As protein: CASSPGHRRVFETQYF.